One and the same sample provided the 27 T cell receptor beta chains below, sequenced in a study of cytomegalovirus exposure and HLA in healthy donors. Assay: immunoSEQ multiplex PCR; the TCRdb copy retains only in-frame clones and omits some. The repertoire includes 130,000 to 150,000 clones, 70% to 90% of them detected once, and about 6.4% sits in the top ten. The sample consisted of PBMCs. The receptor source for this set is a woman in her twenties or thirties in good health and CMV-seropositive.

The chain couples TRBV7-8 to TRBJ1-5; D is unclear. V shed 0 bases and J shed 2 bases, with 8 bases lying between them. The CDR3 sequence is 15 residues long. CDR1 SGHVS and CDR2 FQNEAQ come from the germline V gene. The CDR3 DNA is TGTGCCAGCAGCTTAGCCACATCCGGCAATCAGCCCCAGCATTTT. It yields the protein CASSLATSGNQPQHF. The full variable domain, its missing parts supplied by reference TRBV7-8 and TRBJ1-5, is GAGVSQSPRYKVAKRGQDVALRCDPISGHVSLFWYQQALGQGPEFLTYFQNEAQLDKSGLPSDRFFAERPEGSVSTLKIQRTQQEDSAVYLCASSLATSGNQPQHFGDGTRLSIL.

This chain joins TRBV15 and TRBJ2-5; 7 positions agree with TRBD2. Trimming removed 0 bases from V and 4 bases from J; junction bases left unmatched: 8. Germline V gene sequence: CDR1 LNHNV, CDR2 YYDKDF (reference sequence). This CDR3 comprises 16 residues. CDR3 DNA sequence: TGTGCCACCAGCAGAGATTTTCAGGGAGGGAGAGAGACCCAGTACTTC. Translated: CATSRDFQGGRETQYF.

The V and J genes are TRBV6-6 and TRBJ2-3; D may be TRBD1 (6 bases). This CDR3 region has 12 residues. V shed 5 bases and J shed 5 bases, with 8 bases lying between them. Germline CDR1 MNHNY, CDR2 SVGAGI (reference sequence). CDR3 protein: CASSPDRDTQYF. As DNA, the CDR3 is TGTGCCAGCAGTCCGGACAGAGATACGCAGTATTTT.

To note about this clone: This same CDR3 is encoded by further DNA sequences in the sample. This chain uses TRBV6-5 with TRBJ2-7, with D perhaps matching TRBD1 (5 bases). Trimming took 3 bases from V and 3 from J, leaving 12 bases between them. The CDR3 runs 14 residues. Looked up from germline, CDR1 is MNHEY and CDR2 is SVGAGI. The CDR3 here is CASSYGGQGYEQYF. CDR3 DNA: TGTGCCAGCAGTTATGGTGGGCAGGGCTACGAGCAGTACTTC.

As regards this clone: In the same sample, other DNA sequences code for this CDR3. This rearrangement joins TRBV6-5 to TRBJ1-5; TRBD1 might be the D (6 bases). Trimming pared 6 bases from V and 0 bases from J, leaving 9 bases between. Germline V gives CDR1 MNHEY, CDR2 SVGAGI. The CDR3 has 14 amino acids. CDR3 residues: CASRTGNSNQPQHF. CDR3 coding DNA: TGTGCCAGCAGGACAGGTAATAGCAATCAGCCCCAGCATTTT.

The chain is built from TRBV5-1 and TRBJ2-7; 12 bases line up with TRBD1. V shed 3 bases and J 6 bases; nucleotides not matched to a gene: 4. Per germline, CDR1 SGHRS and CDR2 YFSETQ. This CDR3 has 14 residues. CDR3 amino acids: CASSSGTGGFEQYF. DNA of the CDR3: TGCGCCAGCAGCTCAGGGACAGGGGGCTTCGAGCAGTACTTC. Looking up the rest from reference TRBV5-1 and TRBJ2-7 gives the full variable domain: KAGVTQTPRYLIKTRGQQVTLSCSPISGHRSVSWYQQTPGQGLQFLFEYFSETQRNKGNFPGRFSGRQFSNSRSEMNVSTLELGDSALYLCASSSGTGGFEQYFGPGTRLTVT.

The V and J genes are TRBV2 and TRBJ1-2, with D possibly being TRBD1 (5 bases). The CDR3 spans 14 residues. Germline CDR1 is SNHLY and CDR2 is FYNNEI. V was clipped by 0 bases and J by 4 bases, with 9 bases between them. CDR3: CASSEALQGYGYTF. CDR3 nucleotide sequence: TGTGCCAGCAGTGAAGCGCTTCAGGGCTATGGCTACACCTTC. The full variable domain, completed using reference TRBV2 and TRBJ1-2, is EPEVTQTPSHQVTQMGQEVILRCVPISNHLYFYWYRQILGQKVEFLVSFYNNEISEKSEIFDDQFSVERPDGSNFTLKIRSTKLEDSAMYFCASSEALQGYGYTFGSGTRLTVV.

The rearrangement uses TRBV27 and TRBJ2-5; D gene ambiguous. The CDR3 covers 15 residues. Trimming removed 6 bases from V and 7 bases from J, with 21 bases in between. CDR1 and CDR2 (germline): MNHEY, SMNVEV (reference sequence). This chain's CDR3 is CASSPLAVGLWTQYF. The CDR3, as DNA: TGTGCCAGCAGCCCCCTCGCGGTCGGTCTCTGGACCCAGTACTTC.

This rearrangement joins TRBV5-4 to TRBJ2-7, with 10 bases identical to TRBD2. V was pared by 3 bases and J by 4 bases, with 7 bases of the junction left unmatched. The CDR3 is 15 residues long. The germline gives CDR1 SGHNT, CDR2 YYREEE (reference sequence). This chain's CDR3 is CASSSGASGRYEQYF. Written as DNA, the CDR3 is TGTGCCAGCAGCTCGGGGGCTAGCGGGAGATACGAGCAGTACTTC.

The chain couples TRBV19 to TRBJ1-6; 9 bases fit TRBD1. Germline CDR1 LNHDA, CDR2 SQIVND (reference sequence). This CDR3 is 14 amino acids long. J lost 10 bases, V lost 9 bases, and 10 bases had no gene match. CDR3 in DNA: TGTGCCAGCGAAAGTGGGACAGGGCAATCACCCCTCCACTTT. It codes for CASESGTGQSPLHF.

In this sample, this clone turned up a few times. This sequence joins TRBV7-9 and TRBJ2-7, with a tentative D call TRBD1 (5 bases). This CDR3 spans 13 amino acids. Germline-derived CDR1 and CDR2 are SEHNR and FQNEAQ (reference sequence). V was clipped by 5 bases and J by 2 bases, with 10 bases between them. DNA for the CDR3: TGTGCCAGCAGCCAAGGGGTCGCCTACGAGCAGTACTTC. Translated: CASSQGVAYEQYF.

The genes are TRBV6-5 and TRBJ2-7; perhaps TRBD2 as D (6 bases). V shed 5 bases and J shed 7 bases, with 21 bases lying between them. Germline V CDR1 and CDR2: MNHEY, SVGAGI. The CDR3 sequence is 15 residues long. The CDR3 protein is CASSHMGRRGQEQYF. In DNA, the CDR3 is TGTGCCAGCAGTCATATGGGCAGGAGGGGTCAGGAGCAGTACTTC.

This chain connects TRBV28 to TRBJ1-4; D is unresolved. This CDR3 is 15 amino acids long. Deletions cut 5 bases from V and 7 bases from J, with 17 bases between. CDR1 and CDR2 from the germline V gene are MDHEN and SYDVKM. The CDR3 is CASSPGGPRGEKLFF. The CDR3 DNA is TGTGCCAGCAGTCCCGGCGGGCCCCGTGGTGAAAAACTGTTTTTT.

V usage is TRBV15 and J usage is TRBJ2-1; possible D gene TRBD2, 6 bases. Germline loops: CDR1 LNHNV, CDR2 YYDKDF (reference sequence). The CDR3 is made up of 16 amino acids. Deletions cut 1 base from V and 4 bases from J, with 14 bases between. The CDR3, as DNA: TGTGCCACCAGCAGAGGTAGCGGCGGGCCGTACAATGAGCAGTTCTTC. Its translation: CATSRGSGGPYNEQFF.

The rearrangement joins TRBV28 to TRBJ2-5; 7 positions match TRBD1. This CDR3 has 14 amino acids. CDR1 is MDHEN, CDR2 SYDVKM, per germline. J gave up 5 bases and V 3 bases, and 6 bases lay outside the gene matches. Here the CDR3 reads CASSFRGSWETQYF. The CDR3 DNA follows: TGTGCCAGCAGTTTCAGGGGGAGCTGGGAGACCCAGTACTTC.

The CDR3 DNA reads TGTGCCAGCAGCACTAGCGGTGATACGCAGTATTTT. Protein product: CASSTSGDTQYF. The V call is TRBV2, the J call TRBJ2-3; 8 nucleotides agree with TRBD2. CDR3 size: 12 residues. Trimming took 6 bases from V and 6 from J; bases not matched to a gene: 2. Germline V gene lookup returns CDR1 SNHLY and CDR2 FYNNEI.

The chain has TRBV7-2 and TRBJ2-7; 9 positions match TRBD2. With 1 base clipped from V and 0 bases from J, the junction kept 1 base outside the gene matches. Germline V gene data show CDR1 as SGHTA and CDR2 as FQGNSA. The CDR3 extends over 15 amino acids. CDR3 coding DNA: TGTGCCAGCAGCTTAGAAGCGGGGGGCTCCTACGAGCAGTACTTC. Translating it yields CASSLEAGGSYEQYF.

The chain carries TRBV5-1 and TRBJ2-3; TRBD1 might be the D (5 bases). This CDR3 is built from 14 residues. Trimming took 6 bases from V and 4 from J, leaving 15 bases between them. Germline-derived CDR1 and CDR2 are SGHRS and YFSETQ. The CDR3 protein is CASTQGKQADTQYF. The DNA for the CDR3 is TGCGCCAGCACGCAGGGAAAGCAGGCAGATACGCAGTATTTT.

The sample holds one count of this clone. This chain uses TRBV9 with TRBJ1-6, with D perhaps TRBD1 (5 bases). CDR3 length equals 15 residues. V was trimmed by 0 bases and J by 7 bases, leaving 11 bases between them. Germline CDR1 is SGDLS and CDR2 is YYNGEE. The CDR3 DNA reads TGTGCCAGCAGCGTAGAGGGGTTCGAGAATTCACCCCTCCACTTT. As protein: CASSVEGFENSPLHF.

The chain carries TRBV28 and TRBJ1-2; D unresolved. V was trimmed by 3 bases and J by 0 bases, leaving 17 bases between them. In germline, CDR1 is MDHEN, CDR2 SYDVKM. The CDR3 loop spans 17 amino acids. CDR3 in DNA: TGTGCCAGCAGTTTCCCCATCTCCGGTAGAGCTAACTATGGCTACACCTTC. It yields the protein CASSFPISGRANYGYTF.

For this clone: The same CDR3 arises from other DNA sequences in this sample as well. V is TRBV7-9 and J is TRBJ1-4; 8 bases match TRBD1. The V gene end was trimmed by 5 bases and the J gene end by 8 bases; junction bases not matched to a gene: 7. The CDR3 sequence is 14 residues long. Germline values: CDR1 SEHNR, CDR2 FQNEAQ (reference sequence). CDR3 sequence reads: CASSLDRGGEKLFF. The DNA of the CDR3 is TGTGCCAGCAGCCTCGACAGGGGTGGGGAAAAACTGTTTTTT.

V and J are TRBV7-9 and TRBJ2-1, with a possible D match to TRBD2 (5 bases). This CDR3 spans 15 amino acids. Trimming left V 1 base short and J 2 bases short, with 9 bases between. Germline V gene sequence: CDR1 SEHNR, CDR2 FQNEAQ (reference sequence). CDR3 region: CASSLGGPTYNEQFF. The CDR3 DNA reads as TGTGCCAGCAGCTTAGGCGGGCCCACCTACAATGAGCAGTTCTTC.

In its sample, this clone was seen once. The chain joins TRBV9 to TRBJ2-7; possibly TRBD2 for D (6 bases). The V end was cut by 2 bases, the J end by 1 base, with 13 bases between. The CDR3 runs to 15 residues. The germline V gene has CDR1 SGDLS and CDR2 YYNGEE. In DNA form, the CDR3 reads TGTGCCAGCAGCGTTACCGGGACTCCATCCTACGAGCAGTACTTC. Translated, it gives CASSVTGTPSYEQYF.

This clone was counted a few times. The CDR3 is CASSEGGHYNQPQHF. As DNA, the CDR3 is TGTGCCAGCAGTGAAGGAGGACACTACAATCAGCCCCAGCATTTT. This chain connects TRBV2 to TRBJ1-5; a weak D match, TRBD1 (5 bases). This CDR3 has 15 residues. Germline-derived CDR1 and CDR2 are SNHLY and FYNNEI. Trimming shortened V by 1 base and J by 3 bases, and 10 bases separated the two germline ends.

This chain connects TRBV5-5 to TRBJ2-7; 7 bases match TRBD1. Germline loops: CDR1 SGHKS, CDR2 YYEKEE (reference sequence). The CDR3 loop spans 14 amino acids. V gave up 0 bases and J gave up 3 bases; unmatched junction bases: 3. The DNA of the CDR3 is TGTGCCAGCAGCTTGGGGGACAGCTTCTACGAGCAGTACTTC. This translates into CASSLGDSFYEQYF.

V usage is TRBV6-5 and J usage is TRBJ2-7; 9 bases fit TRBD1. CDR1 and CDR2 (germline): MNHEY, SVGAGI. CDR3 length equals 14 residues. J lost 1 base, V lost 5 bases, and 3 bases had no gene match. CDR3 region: CASSPGQGSYEQYF. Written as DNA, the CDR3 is TGTGCCAGCAGTCCGGGACAGGGATCCTACGAGCAGTACTTC.

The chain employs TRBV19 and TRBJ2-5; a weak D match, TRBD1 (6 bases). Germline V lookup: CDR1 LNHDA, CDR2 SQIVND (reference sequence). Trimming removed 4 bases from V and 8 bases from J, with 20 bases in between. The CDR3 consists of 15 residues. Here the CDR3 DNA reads TGTGCCAGTAGTAGTCGCCCATTGGGGGCAGGAACCCAGTACTTC. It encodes CASSSRPLGAGTQYF.